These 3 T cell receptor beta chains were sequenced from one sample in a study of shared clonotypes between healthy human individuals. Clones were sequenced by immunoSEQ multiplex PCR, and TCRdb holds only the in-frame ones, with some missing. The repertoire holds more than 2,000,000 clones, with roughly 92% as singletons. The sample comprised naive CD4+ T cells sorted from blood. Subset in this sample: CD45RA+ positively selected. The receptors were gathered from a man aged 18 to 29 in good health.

CDR3 region: CASIPGRGRGYGYTF. CDR3 coding DNA: TGTGCCAGTATCCCCGGCAGGGGGCGCGGGTATGGCTACACCTTC. The chain joins TRBV19 to TRBJ1-2; 8 bases map to TRBD1. Germline values: CDR1 LNHDA, CDR2 SQIVND (reference sequence). CDR3 length: 15 amino acids. The V and J ends lost 7 bases and 5 bases, in that order; junction bases with no gene match: 12.

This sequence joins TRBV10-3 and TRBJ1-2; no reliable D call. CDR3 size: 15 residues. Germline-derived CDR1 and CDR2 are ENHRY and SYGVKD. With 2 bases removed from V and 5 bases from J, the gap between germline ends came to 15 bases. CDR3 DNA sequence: TGTGCCATCAGTGAGACCCCGGGGAGCCTTTATGGCTACACCTTC. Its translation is CAISETPGSLYGYTF.

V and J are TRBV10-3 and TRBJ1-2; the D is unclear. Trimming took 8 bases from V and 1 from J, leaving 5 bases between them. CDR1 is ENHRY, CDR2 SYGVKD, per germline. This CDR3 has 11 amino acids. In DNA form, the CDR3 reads TGTGCCATCGGACTTAACTATGGCTACACCTTC. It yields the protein CAIGLNYGYTF.